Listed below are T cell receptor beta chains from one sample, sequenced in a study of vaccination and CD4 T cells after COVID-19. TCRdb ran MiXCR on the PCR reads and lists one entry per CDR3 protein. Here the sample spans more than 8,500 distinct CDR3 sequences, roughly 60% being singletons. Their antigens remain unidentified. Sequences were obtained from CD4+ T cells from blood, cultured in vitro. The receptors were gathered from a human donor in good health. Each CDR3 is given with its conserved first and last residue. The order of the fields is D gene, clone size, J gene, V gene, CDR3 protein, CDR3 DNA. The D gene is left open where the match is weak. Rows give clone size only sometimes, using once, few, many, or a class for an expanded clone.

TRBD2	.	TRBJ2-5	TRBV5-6	CASSLVAGGRGETQYF	TGTGCCAGCAGCTTGGTAGCGGGGGGCCGGGGGGAGACCCAGTACTTC
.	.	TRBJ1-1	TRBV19	CASSRQNTEAFF	TGTGCCAGTAGTAGACAGAACACTGAAGCTTTCTTT
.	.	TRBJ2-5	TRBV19	CASRRDARTVTQYF	TGTGCCAGTAGGAGGGACGCCCGAACGGTGACCCAGTACTTC
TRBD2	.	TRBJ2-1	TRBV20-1	CSAPDRGVSYNEQFF	TGCAGTGCGCCGGACCGGGGGGTCTCCTACAATGAGCAGTTCTTC
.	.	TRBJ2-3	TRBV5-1	CASSLQRSSTDTQYF	TGCGCCAGCAGCTTGCAACGTTCTAGCACAGATACGCAGTATTTT
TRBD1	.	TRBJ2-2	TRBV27	CASSFRPGTGAGELFF	TGTGCCAGCAGCTTCCGGCCGGGGACAGGGGCCGGGGAGCTGTTTTTT
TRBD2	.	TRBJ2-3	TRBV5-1	CASSLGLSGWDTQYF	TGCGCCAGCAGCTTGGGACTTAGCGGGTGGGATACGCAGTATTTT
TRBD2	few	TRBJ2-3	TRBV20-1	CSVLAGDSTDTQYF	TGCAGTGTACTAGCGGGAGATAGCACAGATACGCAGTATTTT
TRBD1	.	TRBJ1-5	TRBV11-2	CASSFQDRDLQPQHF	TGTGCCAGCAGCTTCCAGGACAGGGATCTTCAGCCCCAGCATTTT
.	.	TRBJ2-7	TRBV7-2	CASSFSQGDYEQYF	TGTGCCAGCAGCTTTTCACAGGGAGACTACGAGCAGTACTTC
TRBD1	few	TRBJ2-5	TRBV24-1	CATTDRGQAGTQYF	TGTGCCACCACCGATCGGGGACAGGCGGGGACCCAGTACTTC
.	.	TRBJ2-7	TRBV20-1	CSARAGGREQYF	TGCAGTGCTAGAGCTGGGGGGCGGGAGCAGTACTTC
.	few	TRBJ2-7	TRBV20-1	CSARDDRTAYEQYF	TGCAGTGCTAGAGATGACAGGACTGCCTACGAGCAGTACTTC
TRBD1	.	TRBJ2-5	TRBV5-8	CASSSGTEPETQYF	TGTGCCAGCAGCTCGGGGACAGAACCAGAGACCCAGTACTTC